This T cell receptor beta chain appears in the sequencing data of a study of blood T cell repertoires in COVID-19. Original methodology: Researchers report that nucleated cell counts were estimated from reference gene primer amplification. The table came from immunoSEQ multiplex PCR; TCRdb's copy has only in-frame clones and leaves some out. V and J calls and clone size follow that table, whereas D and trimming were derived from the DNA. The sample contains about 130,000 clones, around 86% of which appear only once. This CDR3 spans 13 amino acids. Trimming pared 5 bases from V and 2 bases from J, leaving 11 bases between. In germline, CDR1 is SQVTM, CDR2 ANQGSEA.

The sample taken for sequencing was peripheral blood. The source is a woman between 45 and 60 years old who had recovered from COVID-19. The chain carries TRBV29-1 and TRBJ2-3; a weak D match, TRBD1 (5 bases). In DNA, the CDR3 is TGCAGCGTTCGCAGGGCCCCCACAGATACGCAGTATTTT. Its protein product is CSVRRAPTDTQYF.